The 4 T cell receptor beta chains below were found in one sample sequenced in a study of blood T cell repertoires in COVID-19. Only in-frame clones appear in the TCRdb table, and some are missing; sequencing was by immunoSEQ multiplex PCR. The data contain about 160,000 clones, approximately 92% of them singletons. Sample: peripheral blood. These receptors all stem from a woman between 50 and 59 years old with acute or convalescent COVID-19.

This chain joins TRBV6-5 and TRBJ2-1, with 7 bases fitting TRBD2. Per germline, CDR1 MNHEY and CDR2 SVGAGI. The V and J ends lost 5 bases and 7 bases, in that order; junction bases with no gene match: 2. This CDR3 is built from 12 residues. The CDR3 DNA is TGTGCCAGCAGTCCCGGGGGGAATGAGCAGTTCTTC. Protein: CASSPGGNEQFF.

J is TRBJ2-7 and V is TRBV5-1, with 8 bases that match TRBD2. From germline, CDR1 is SGHRS and CDR2 YFSETQ. Unmatched junction bases numbered 6, after V lost 1 base and J lost 3 bases. This CDR3 has 15 amino acids. The CDR3 DNA follows: TGCGCCAGCAGCTTGTTGGCTAGCGGGTTCTACGAGCAGTACTTC. This translates into CASSLLASGFYEQYF.

V usage is TRBV30 and J usage is TRBJ1-1; 10 bases line up with TRBD1. Losses at the gene ends were 7 bases for V and 5 bases for J; bases not matched to a gene: 4. The CDR3 has 12 amino acids. Germline values: CDR1 GTSNPN, CDR2 SVGIG (reference sequence). CDR3 coding DNA: TGTGCCTTTGACAGGGGGCCTACTGAAGCTTTCTTT. Its protein product is CAFDRGPTEAFF.

V usage is TRBV7-2 and J usage is TRBJ2-1; 9 bases map to TRBD2. V gave up 2 bases and J gave up 13 bases; unmatched junction bases: 6. The V gene's germline CDR1 is SGHTA and CDR2 FQGNSA. CDR3 size: 13 residues. The CDR3 coding sequence is TGTGCCAGCAGCTTAAAGGGCGGGAGGGCTCAGTTCTTC. As protein: CASSLKGGRAQFF.